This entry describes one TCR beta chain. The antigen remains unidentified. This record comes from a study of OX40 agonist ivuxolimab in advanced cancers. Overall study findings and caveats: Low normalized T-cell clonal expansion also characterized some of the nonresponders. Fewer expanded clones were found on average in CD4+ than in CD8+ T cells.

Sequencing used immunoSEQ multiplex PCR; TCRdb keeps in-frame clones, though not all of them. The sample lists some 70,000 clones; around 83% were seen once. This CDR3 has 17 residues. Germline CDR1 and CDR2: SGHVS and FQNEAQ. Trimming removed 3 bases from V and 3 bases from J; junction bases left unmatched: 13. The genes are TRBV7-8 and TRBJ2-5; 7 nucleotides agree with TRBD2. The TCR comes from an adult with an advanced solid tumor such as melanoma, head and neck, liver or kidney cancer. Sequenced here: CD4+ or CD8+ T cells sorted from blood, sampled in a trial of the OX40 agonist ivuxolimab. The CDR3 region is CASSFGGGGVGKETQYF. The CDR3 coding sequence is TGTGCCAGCAGCTTTGGTGGGGGGGGTGTTGGTAAAGAGACCCAGTACTTC. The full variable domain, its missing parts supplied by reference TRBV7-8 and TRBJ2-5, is GAGVSQSPRYKVAKRGQDVALRCDPISGHVSLFWYQQALGQGPEFLTYFQNEAQLDKSGLPSDRFFAERPEGSVSTLKIQRTQQEDSAVYLCASSFGGGGVGKETQYFGPGTRLLVL.